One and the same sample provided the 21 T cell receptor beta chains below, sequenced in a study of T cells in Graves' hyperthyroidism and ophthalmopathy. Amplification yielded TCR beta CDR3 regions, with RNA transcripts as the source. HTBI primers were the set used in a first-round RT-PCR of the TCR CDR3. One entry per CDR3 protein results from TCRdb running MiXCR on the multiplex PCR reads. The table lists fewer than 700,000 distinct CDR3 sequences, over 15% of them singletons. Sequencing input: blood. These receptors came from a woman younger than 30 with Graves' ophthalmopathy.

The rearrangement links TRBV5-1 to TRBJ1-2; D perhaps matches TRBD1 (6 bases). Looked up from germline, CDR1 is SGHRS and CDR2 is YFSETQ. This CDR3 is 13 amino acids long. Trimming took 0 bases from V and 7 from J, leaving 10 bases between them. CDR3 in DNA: TGCGCCAGCAGCTTGGGACAGGAGGGTGGCTACACCTTC. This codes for CASSLGQEGGYTF.

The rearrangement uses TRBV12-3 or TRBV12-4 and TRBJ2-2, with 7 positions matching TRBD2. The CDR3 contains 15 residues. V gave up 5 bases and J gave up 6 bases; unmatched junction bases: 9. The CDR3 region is CASSTSEELPGELFF. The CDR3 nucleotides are TGTGCCAGCAGTACTAGCGAGGAGCTACCCGGGGAGCTGTTTTTT.

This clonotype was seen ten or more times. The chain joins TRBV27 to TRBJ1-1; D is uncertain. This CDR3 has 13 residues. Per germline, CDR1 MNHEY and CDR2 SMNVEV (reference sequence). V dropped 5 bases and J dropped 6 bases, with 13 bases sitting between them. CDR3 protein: CASSPNPGPEAFF. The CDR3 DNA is TGTGCCAGCAGTCCGAACCCCGGACCTGAAGCTTTCTTT.

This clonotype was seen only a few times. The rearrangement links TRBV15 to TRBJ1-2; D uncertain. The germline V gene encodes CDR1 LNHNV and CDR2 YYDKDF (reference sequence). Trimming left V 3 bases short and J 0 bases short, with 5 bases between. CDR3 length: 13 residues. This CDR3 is CATSSVSNYGYTF. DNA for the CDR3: TGTGCCACCAGCAGCGTCTCTAACTATGGCTACACCTTC.

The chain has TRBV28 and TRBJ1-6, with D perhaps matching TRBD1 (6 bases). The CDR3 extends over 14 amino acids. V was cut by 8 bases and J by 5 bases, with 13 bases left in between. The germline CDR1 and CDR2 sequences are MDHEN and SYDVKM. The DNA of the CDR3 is TGTGCCAGCGGGGGGGGCGCTAATAATTCACCCCTCCACTTT. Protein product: CASGGGANNSPLHF.

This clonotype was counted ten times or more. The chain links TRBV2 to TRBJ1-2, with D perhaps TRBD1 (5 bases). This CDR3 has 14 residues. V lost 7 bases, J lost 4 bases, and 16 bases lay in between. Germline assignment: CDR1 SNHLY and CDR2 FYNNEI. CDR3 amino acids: CASNTETASYGYTF. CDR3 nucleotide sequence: TGTGCCAGCAACACCGAGACAGCCTCCTATGGCTACACCTTC.

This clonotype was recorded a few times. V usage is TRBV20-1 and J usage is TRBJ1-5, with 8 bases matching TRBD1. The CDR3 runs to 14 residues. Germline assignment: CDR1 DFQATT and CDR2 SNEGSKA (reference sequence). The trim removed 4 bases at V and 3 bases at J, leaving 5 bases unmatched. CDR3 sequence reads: CSANRGWDNQPQHF. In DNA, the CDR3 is TGCAGTGCTAACAGGGGGTGGGACAATCAGCCCCAGCATTTT.

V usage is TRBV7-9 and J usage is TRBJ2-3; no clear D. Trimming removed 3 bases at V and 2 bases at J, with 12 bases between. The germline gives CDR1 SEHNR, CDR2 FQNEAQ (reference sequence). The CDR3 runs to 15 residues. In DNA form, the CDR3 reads TGTGCCAGCAGCTTTAGTGCCAGACTCACAGATACGCAGTATTTT. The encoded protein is CASSFSARLTDTQYF.

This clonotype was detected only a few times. The CDR3 bases are TGTGCCACCAGTCAGAAAGCGGCAGAGGCCTACAATGAGCAGTTCTTC. Encoded protein: CATSQKAAEAYNEQFF. The chain combines TRBV24-1 with TRBJ2-1, with D possibly TRBD2 on 5 matching bases. CDR3 length: 16 amino acids. V was clipped by 6 bases and J by 2 bases, with 16 bases between them. Germline CDR1 and CDR2: KGHDR and SFDVKD.

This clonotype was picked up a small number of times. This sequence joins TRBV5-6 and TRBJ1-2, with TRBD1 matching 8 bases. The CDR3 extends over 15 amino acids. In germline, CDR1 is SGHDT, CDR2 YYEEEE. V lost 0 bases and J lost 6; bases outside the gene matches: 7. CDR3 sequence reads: CASSLAGTGSNGYTF. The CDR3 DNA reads TGTGCCAGCAGCTTGGCGGGGACAGGCAGCAATGGCTACACCTTC. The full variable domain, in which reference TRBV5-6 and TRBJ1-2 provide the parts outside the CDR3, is DAGVTQSPTHLIKTRGQQVTLRCSPKSGHDTVSWYQQALGQGPQFIFQYYEEEERQRGNFPDRFSGHQFPNYSSELNVNALLLGDSALYLCASSLAGTGSNGYTFGSGTRLTVV.

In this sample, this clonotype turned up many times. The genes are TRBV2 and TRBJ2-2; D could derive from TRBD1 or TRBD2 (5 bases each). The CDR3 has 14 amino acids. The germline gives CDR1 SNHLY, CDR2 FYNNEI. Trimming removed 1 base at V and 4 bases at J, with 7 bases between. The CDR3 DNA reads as TGTGCCAGCAGTGAAGAGGGACCCACCGGGGAGCTGTTTTTT. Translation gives CASSEEGPTGELFF. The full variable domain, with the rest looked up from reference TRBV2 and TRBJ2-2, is EPEVTQTPSHQVTQMGQEVILRCVPISNHLYFYWYRQILGQKVEFLVSFYNNEISEKSEIFDDQFSVERPDGSNFTLKIRSTKLEDSAMYFCASSEEGPTGELFFGEGSRLTVL.

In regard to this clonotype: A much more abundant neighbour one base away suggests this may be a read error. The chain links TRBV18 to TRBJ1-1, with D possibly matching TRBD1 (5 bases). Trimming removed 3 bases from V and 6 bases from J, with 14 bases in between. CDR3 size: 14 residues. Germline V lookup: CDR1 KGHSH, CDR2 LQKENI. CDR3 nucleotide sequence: TGTGCCAGCTCACCTCAGACAGTAAACGCTGAAGCTTTCTTT. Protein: CASSPQTVNAEAFF.

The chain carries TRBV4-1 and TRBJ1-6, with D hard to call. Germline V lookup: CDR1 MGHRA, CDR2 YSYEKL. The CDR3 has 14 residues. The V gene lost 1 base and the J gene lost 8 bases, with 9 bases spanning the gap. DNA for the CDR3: TGCGCCAGCAGCCAAGGGACGTGGGATTCACCCCTCCACTTT. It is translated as CASSQGTWDSPLHF.

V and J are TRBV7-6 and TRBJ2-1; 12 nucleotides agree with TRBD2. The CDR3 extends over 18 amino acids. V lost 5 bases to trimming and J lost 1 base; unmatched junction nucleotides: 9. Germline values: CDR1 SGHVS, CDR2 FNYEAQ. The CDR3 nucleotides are TGTGCCAGCAGCCTCGGACTAGCGGGACAAGTTTCCTACAATGAGCAGTTCTTC. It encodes CASSLGLAGQVSYNEQFF. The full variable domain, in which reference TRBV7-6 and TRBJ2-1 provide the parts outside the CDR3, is GAGVSQSPRYKVTKRGQDVALRCDPISGHVSLYWYRQALGQGPEFLTYFNYEAQQDKSGLPNDRFSAERPEGSISTLTIQRTEQRDSAMYRCASSLGLAGQVSYNEQFFGPGTRLTVL.

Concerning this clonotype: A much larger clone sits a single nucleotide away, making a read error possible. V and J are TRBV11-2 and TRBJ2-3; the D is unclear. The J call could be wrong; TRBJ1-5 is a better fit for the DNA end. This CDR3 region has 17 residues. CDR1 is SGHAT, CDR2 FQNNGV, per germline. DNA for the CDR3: TGTGCCAGCAGCTTAGTAGTCGCGGTTTCTAGCACAGATACGCAGCATTTT. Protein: CASSLVVAVSSTDTQHF.

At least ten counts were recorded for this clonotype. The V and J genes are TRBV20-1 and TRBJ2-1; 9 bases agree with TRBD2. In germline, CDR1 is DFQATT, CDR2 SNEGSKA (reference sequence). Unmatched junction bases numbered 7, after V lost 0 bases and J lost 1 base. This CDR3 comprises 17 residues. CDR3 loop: CSARDPQREVSYNEQFF. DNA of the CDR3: TGCAGTGCTAGAGATCCCCAGCGGGAGGTTTCCTACAATGAGCAGTTCTTC.

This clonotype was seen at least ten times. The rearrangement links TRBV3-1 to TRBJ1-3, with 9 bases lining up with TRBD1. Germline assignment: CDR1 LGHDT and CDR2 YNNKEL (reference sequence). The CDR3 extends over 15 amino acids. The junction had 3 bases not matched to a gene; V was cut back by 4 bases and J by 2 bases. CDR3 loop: CASSPQGAPGNTIYF. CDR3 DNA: TGTGCCAGCAGCCCACAGGGGGCCCCTGGAAACACCATATATTTT.

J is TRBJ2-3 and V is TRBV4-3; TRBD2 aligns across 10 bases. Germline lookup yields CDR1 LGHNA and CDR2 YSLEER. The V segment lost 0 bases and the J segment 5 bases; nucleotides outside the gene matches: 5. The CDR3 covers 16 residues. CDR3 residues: CASSQDLAGVKDTQYF. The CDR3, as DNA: TGCGCCAGCAGCCAAGATCTAGCGGGAGTAAAAGATACGCAGTATTTT.

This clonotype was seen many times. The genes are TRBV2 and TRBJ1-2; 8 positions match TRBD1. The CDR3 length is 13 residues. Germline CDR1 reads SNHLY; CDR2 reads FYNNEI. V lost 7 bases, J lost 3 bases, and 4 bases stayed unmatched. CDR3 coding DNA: TGTGCCAGCAATGGACAGGGCCACTATGGCTACACCTTC. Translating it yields CASNGQGHYGYTF. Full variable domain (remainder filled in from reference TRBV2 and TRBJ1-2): EPEVTQTPSHQVTQMGQEVILRCVPISNHLYFYWYRQILGQKVEFLVSFYNNEISEKSEIFDDQFSVERPDGSNFTLKIRSTKLEDSAMYFCASNGQGHYGYTFGSGTRLTVV.

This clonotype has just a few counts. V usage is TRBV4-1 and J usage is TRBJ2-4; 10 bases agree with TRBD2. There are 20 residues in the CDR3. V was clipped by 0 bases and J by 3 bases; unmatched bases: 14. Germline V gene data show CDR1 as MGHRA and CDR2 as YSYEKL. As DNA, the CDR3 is TGCGCCAGCAGCCAAGAGGCAAGGACTAGCGGCATATATGGCAAAAACATTCAGTACTTC. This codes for CASSQEARTSGIYGKNIQYF.

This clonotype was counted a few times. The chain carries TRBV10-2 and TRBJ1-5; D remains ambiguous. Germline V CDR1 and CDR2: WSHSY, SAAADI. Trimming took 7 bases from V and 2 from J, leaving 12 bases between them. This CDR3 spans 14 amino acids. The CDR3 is CASKDPSRNQPQHF. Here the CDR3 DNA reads TGCGCCAGCAAAGACCCGTCCCGCAATCAGCCCCAGCATTTT.